This T cell receptor beta chain was found in a study of long-term antiretroviral therapy in people with HIV. The CDR3 loop spans 15 amino acids. Germline V CDR1 and CDR2: SGHTA, FQGNSA. The V end was cut by 3 bases, the J end by 10 bases, with 19 bases between. Version v3.0 of the immunoSEQ assay ran at survey level. Clones were sequenced by immunoSEQ multiplex PCR, and TCRdb holds only the in-frame ones, with some missing. The data contain 15,000 to 20,000 clones, around four fifths of them singletons. The V gene is TRBV7-2, the J gene TRBJ2-1; D is unresolved. This sample comprised unsorted PBMCs, obtained 0.1 years after starting antiretroviral therapy. This receptor was identified in a man younger than 35 with HIV. The CDR3 DNA reads TGTGCCAGCAGCTTCAGCAGTTTGGCCCAAGGGGAGCAGTTCTTC. Translation: CASSFSSLAQGEQFF.